One and the same sample provided the 30 T cell receptor beta chains below, sequenced in a study of blood T cell repertoires in COVID-19. TCRdb keeps only in-frame clones here, not all; method: immunoSEQ multiplex PCR. This sample yields some 55,000 clones, of which 90% to 95% are seen a single time; 3% to 3.5% belongs to the top ten. Material: peripheral blood. The receptors come from a human donor in a cohort sampled during active COVID-19.

This chain links TRBV24-1 with TRBJ1-2, with D unresolved. Between the trimmed V and J ends, which lost 1 base and 4 bases, there was a span of 9 bases. This CDR3 is built from 14 residues. In germline, CDR1 is KGHDR, CDR2 SFDVKD. The CDR3 region has the DNA TGTGCCACCAGTGATTTTACGGAGGCCTATGGCTACACCTTC. It yields the protein CATSDFTEAYGYTF.

The chain uses TRBV29-1 and TRBJ2-1; D gene ambiguous. Germline lookup yields CDR1 SQVTM and CDR2 ANQGSEA. The CDR3 sequence is 13 residues long. V was trimmed by 4 bases and J by 3 bases, leaving 10 bases between them. CDR3 residues: CSVANANYNEQFF. DNA for the CDR3: TGCAGCGTTGCTAACGCCAACTACAATGAGCAGTTCTTC.

The V call is TRBV7-9, the J call TRBJ2-4; perhaps TRBD2 as D (6 bases). Deletions cut 5 bases from V and 4 bases from J, with 21 bases between. Germline CDR1 is SEHNR and CDR2 is FQNEAQ (reference sequence). This CDR3 has 17 residues. CDR3 protein: CASSPTLGRDSKNIQYF. The DNA of the CDR3 is TGTGCCAGCAGCCCAACCCTCGGGCGGGACTCTAAAAACATTCAGTACTTC.

The chain uses TRBV7-8 and TRBJ2-7; possibly TRBD2 for D (7 bases). Germline lookup yields CDR1 SGHVS and CDR2 FQNEAQ. CDR3 length equals 17 residues. V shed 1 base and J shed 2 bases, with 18 bases lying between them. In DNA form, the CDR3 reads TGTGCCAGCAGCTTAGGGGGGGGGCGACTTTACCCCTACGAGCAGTACGTC. Its protein product is CASSLGGGRLYPYEQYV.

The chain uses TRBV4-3 and TRBJ2-6; D is uncertain. The V gene's germline CDR1 is LGHNA and CDR2 YSLEER. Trimming removed 1 base from V and 0 bases from J, with 4 bases in between. This CDR3 has 15 residues. This CDR3 reads CASSQAYSGANVLTF. In DNA, the CDR3 is TGCGCCAGCAGCCAAGCCTACTCTGGGGCCAACGTCCTGACTTTC.

The rearrangement links TRBV28 to TRBJ2-7; 9 nucleotides line up with TRBD1. The CDR3 has 15 residues. Germline V gene lookup returns CDR1 MDHEN and CDR2 SYDVKM. The junction had 11 bases not matched to a gene; V was cut back by 7 bases and J by 4 bases. DNA of the CDR3: TGTGCCAGCATTTCTCTGGGACAGGGCGTTTACGAGCAGTACGTC. Its translation is CASISLGQGVYEQYV.

V is TRBV6-5 and J is TRBJ1-2; 8 positions agree with TRBD1. CDR3 length equals 15 residues. V was pared by 8 bases and J by 4 bases, with 12 bases of the junction left unmatched. The germline CDR1 and CDR2 sequences are MNHEY and SVGAGI. The CDR3 coding sequence is TGTGCCAGCCTGCCGCTAGGACAGGGCATCTATGGCTACACCTTC. It encodes CASLPLGQGIYGYTF.

The chain is built from TRBV3-1 (or the pseudogene TRBV3-2) and TRBJ1-2, with TRBD1 identical over 7 bases. Germline CDR1 reads LGHDT; CDR2 reads YNNKEL (reference sequence). The J segment lost 8 bases and the V segment lost 3 bases, leaving 6 bases of the junction unmatched. The CDR3 totals 13 residues. CDR3 DNA sequence: TGTGCCAGCAGCCACCAGACAGGGCTCGGCTACACCTTC. This translates into CASSHQTGLGYTF.

This rearrangement joins TRBV19 to TRBJ2-1, with 8 bases aligning to TRBD2. Germline V gene lookup returns CDR1 LNHDA and CDR2 SQIVND (reference sequence). The CDR3 runs 16 residues. J lost 4 bases, V lost 5 bases, and 10 bases had no gene match. The CDR3 loop is CASSVRLAGPYNEQFF. CDR3 DNA sequence: TGTGCCAGTAGTGTCAGGTTAGCGGGGCCATACAATGAGCAGTTCTTC.

The chain links TRBV2 to TRBJ2-7, with 7 bases that match TRBD1. The V and J ends lost 8 bases and 7 bases, in that order; junction bases with no gene match: 8. Germline assignment: CDR1 SNHLY and CDR2 FYNNEI. The CDR3 consists of 12 residues. For the CDR3, the DNA is TGTGCCAGCCGACAGGGATGGAAGGAGCAGTACGTC. Translating it yields CASRQGWKEQYV.

This rearrangement joins TRBV6-5 to TRBJ1-1, with D perhaps TRBD1 (5 bases). Trimming shortened V by 8 bases and J by 0 bases, and 10 bases separated the two germline ends. Germline-derived CDR1 and CDR2 are MNHEY and SVGAGI. The CDR3 length is 13 residues. DNA of the CDR3: TGTGCCAGCCATCGACAGCTGAACACTGAAGCTTTCTTT. It codes for CASHRQLNTEAFF.

This clone was recorded only once. The CDR3 nucleotides are TGTGCCAGCAGCGTAGAAGCCGGGTTAAATGAAAAACTGTTTTTT. This encodes CASSVEAGLNEKLFF. V gene TRBV9 combines with J gene TRBJ1-4, with D unresolved. V lost 0 bases and J lost 5, with 11 bases in between. The CDR3 contains 15 residues. CDR1 is SGDLS and CDR2 is YYNGEE in the germline V gene.

V is TRBV27 and J is TRBJ2-7, with TRBD2 matching over 13 bases. V lost 5 bases to trimming and J lost 4 bases; unmatched junction nucleotides: 8. The CDR3 contains 16 residues. Germline assignment: CDR1 MNHEY and CDR2 SMNVEV (reference sequence). The CDR3 reads CASSPTSGRRRYEQYF. CDR3 DNA sequence: TGTGCCAGCAGTCCGACTAGCGGGAGGCGGAGGTACGAGCAGTACTTC.

This chain joins TRBV18 and TRBJ2-3; TRBD2 matches 14 bases. The CDR3 is 17 residues long. Germline V gene data show CDR1 as KGHSH and CDR2 as LQKENI. V lost 3 bases, J lost 1 base, and 3 bases stayed unmatched. This CDR3 reads CASSPGTSGGGTDTQYF. DNA of the CDR3: TGTGCCAGCTCACCGGGGACTAGCGGGGGAGGCACAGATACGCAGTATTTT.

This chain connects TRBV11-2 to TRBJ2-7, with 14 positions matching TRBD2. This CDR3 comprises 15 residues. J was trimmed by 2 bases and V by 5 bases; bases with no gene match: 2. Germline V gene sequence: CDR1 SGHAT, CDR2 FQNNGV. The CDR3 bases are TGTGCCAGCAGCCCGGGACTAGCGGGGGCCTACGAGCAGTACTTC. It is translated as CASSPGLAGAYEQYF.

This clone has just a few counts. The chain employs TRBV10-3 and TRBJ2-2; TRBD1 aligns across 9 bases. Germline CDR1 is ENHRY and CDR2 is SYGVKD. This CDR3 has 16 amino acids. Germline trimming cut 8 bases from V and 9 bases from J; bases unmatched to any gene: 16. The CDR3 spells CAIGKLGDREGWELFF. CDR3 nucleotide sequence: TGTGCCATCGGCAAGCTCGGGGACAGGGAAGGATGGGAGCTGTTTTTT.

The J gene is TRBJ2-2, the V gene TRBV6-4; D possibly corresponds to TRBD2 (5 bases). The CDR3 covers 13 residues. V was shortened by 5 bases and J by 6 bases, with 10 bases between the two germline ends. Germline V gene sequence: CDR1 MRHNA, CDR2 SNTAGT. The CDR3 bases are TGTGCCAGCAGTCATACTAGACCCGGGGAGCTGTTTTTT. Translated, it gives CASSHTRPGELFF.

The J gene is TRBJ2-7, the V gene TRBV6-5, with 8 bases that match TRBD1. V shed 5 bases and J 4 bases; nucleotides not matched to a gene: 7. The CDR3 runs 14 residues. Germline assignment: CDR1 MNHEY and CDR2 SVGAGI. As DNA, the CDR3 is TGTGCCAGCAGTAAGACACAGGGGGGATACGAGCAGTACGTC. Translating it yields CASSKTQGGYEQYV.

The chain couples TRBV9 to TRBJ2-7, with D perhaps matching TRBD2 (5 bases). CDR1 is SGDLS, CDR2 YYNGEE, per germline. The CDR3 contains 14 residues. Trimming removed 0 bases from V and 2 bases from J, with 9 bases in between. CDR3 loop: CASSVGAGAYEQYF. Here the CDR3 DNA reads TGTGCCAGCAGCGTAGGGGCCGGGGCCTACGAGCAGTACTTC.

The rearrangement joins TRBV12-5 to TRBJ2-3, with 9 bases fitting TRBD2. With V trimmed by 0 bases and J by 1 base, 5 bases remained unmatched. Germline assignment: CDR1 LGHNT and CDR2 FRNRAP. The CDR3 spans 17 residues. The CDR3, as DNA: TGTGCTAGTGGTTTGGTCCAGGGACTAGCTGGCACAGATACGCAGTATTTT. Translated: CASGLVQGLAGTDTQYF.

In its sample, this clone was seen a few times. V usage is TRBV4-1 and J usage is TRBJ1-1; maybe TRBD1 (5 bases). This CDR3 is 19 amino acids long. CDR1 MGHRA and CDR2 YSYEKL come from the germline V gene. V lost 0 bases, J lost 0 bases, and 20 bases lay in between. CDR3 sequence reads: CASSQDGTGDLPMNTEAFF. CDR3 nucleotides: TGCGCCAGCAGCCAAGATGGCACGGGGGACCTCCCCATGAACACTGAAGCTTTCTTT.

Only one count was recorded for this clone. The chain joins TRBV5-1 to TRBJ2-5; maybe TRBD1 (6 bases). Germline V gene data show CDR1 as SGHRS and CDR2 as YFSETQ. This CDR3 comprises 15 residues. Trimming removed 2 bases from V and 5 bases from J, with 16 bases in between. CDR3 sequence (DNA): TGCGCCAGCAGCTTTCGGGACATTCAAACGGAGACCCAGTACTTC. Encoded protein: CASSFRDIQTETQYF.

The CDR3 protein is CATSRGQRNSPLHF. The CDR3 DNA reads TGTGCCACCAGCAGAGGACAGAGAAATTCACCCCTCCACTTT. The rearrangement uses TRBV15 and TRBJ1-6; D is perhaps TRBD1 (5 bases). The CDR3 loop spans 14 amino acids. V was trimmed by 1 base and J by 7 bases, leaving 8 bases between them. Germline V CDR1 and CDR2: LNHNV, YYDKDF (reference sequence).

The gene calls are TRBV5-1 and TRBJ2-3, with 8 bases that match TRBD1. The CDR3 totals 16 residues. The V gene end was trimmed by 0 bases and the J gene end by 1 base; junction bases not matched to a gene: 4. Germline V CDR1 and CDR2: SGHRS, YFSETQ. CDR3: CASSLAVGQGTDTQYF. In nucleotides, the CDR3 is TGCGCCAGCAGCTTGGCCGTGGGACAGGGCACAGATACGCAGTATTTT.

This clone was seen a single time. The chain is built from TRBV9 and TRBJ2-2, with a weak D call TRBD1 (6 bases). The CDR3 covers 18 residues. V lost 2 bases to trimming and J lost 7 bases, with 24 bases between them. Germline CDR1 reads SGDLS; CDR2 reads YYNGEE. CDR3 loop: CASSVNSLRTDFNGELFF. The DNA of the CDR3 is TGTGCCAGCAGCGTCAATTCCCTCAGGACAGATTTTAACGGGGAGCTGTTTTTT.

The V and J genes are TRBV6-5 and TRBJ1-3; 7 nucleotides align to TRBD1. The CDR3 is made up of 16 amino acids. Germline lookup yields CDR1 MNHEY and CDR2 SVGAGI. The V segment lost 4 bases and the J segment 0 bases; nucleotides outside the gene matches: 6. CDR3 in amino acids: CASSSTGDISGNTIYF. The CDR3 bases are TGTGCCAGCAGTTCCACAGGGGACATCTCTGGAAACACCATATATTTT.

The rearrangement joins TRBV6-5 to TRBJ2-7; D might be TRBD2 (6 bases). Trimming took 6 bases from V and 7 from J, leaving 19 bases between them. The CDR3 length is 14 residues. The germline gives CDR1 MNHEY, CDR2 SVGAGI. The CDR3 sequence: CASSPLPGVAEQYV. CDR3 DNA sequence: TGTGCCAGCAGCCCCTTACCGGGGGTGGCGGAGCAGTACGTC.

This chain links TRBV18 with TRBJ1-2; TRBD1 is a possible D gene (5 bases). Germline lookup yields CDR1 KGHSH and CDR2 LQKENI. V was shortened by 2 bases and J by 0 bases, with 19 bases between the two germline ends. This CDR3 is 18 amino acids long. CDR3 sequence (DNA): TGTGCCAGCTCACCAGAAGGGAACAGGTGGGCTGCTAACTATGGCTACACCTTC. Translation: CASSPEGNRWAANYGYTF.

This chain joins TRBV6-5 and TRBJ2-3, with 11 positions matching TRBD2. CDR1 MNHEY and CDR2 SVGAGI come from the germline V gene. The CDR3 sequence is 14 residues long. Trimming took 6 bases from V and 6 from J; bases not matched to a gene: 5. The chain's CDR3 is CASRLAGGGDTQYF. The CDR3 nucleotides read TGTGCCAGCAGGCTAGCGGGAGGTGGGGATACGCAGTATTTT.

This chain uses TRBV4-1 with TRBJ2-6; possible D gene TRBD2, 6 bases. V was pared by 0 bases and J by 0 bases, with 6 bases between. The CDR3 runs to 16 residues. From germline, CDR1 is MGHRA and CDR2 YSYEKL. CDR3 protein: CASSQEEGSGANVLTF. The CDR3 coding sequence is TGCGCCAGCAGCCAAGAGGAGGGCTCTGGGGCCAACGTCCTGACTTTC.